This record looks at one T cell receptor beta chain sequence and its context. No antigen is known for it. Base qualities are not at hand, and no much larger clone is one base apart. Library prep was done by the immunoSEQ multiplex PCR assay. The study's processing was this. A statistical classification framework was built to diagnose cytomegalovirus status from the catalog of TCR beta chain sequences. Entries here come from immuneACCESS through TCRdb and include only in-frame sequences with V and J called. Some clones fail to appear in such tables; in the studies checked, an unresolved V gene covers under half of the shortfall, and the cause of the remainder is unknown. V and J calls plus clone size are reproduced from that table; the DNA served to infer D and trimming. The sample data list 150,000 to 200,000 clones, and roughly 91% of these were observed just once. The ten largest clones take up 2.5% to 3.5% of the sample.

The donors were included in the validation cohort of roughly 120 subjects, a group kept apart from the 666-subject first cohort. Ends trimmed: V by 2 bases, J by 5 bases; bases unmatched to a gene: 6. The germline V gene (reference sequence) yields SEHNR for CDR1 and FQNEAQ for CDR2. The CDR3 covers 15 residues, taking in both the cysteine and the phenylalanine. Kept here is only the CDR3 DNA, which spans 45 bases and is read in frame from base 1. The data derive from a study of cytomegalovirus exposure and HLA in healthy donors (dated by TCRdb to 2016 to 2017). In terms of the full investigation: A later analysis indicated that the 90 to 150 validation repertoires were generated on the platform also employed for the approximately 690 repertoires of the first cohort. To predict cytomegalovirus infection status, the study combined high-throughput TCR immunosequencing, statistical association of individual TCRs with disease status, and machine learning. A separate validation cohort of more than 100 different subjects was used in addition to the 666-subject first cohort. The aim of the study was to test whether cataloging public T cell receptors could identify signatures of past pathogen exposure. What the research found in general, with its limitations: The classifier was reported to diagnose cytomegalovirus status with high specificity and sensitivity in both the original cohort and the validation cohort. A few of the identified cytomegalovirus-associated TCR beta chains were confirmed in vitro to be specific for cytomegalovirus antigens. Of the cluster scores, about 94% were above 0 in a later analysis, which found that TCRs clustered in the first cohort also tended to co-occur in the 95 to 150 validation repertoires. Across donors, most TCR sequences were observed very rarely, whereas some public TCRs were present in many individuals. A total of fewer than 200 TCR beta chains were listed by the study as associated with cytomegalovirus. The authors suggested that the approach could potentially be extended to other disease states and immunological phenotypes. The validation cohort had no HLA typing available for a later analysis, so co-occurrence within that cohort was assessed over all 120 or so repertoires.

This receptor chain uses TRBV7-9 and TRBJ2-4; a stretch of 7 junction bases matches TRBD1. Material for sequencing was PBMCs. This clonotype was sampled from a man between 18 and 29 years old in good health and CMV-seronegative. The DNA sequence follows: TGTGCCAGCAGCTTAACGCAGGGGGTCCAAAACATTCAGTACTTC. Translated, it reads CASSLTQGVQNIQYF.